Reported below is one T cell receptor (beta chain). Its antigen remains unknown. This record comes from a study of Graves' ophthalmopathy and Graves' hyperthyroidism. Broader study findings: Blood also harbored most expanded thyroid clonotypes above 0.001 frequency.

Ophthalmopathy cases showed moderate-to-severe activity, scoring CAS ≥3 and NOSPECS ≥4, with duration under 3 months. Other autoimmune diseases, uncontrolled infections, pregnancy or lactation excluded patients from enrollment. The evidence that diagnosis relied on was clinical symptoms, serum thyroxine, TRAb, thyroid ultrasound and orbital computed tomography. RNA transcripts were the source from which TCR beta CDR3 regions were amplified. HTBI primers were used in a first-round RT-PCR, which preceded a second-round multiplex PCR. MiXCR was run by TCRdb on the multiplex PCR reads, yielding one entry per CDR3 protein. The profile shows around 660,000 distinct CDR3 sequences, about 41% of them singletons. Sequencing was done on a sample of peripheral blood. The sequence was obtained from an adult man with Graves' ophthalmopathy.

In DNA, the CDR3 is TGCAGTGCTAGCGAGAGACATGGCTACACCATATATTTT. It specifies CSASERHGYTIYF. The genes are TRBV20-1 and TRBJ1-3, with D unclear. The germline V gene encodes CDR1 DFQATT and CDR2 SNEGSKA (reference sequence). V dropped 3 bases and J dropped 8 bases, with 14 bases sitting between them. This CDR3 has 13 amino acids.